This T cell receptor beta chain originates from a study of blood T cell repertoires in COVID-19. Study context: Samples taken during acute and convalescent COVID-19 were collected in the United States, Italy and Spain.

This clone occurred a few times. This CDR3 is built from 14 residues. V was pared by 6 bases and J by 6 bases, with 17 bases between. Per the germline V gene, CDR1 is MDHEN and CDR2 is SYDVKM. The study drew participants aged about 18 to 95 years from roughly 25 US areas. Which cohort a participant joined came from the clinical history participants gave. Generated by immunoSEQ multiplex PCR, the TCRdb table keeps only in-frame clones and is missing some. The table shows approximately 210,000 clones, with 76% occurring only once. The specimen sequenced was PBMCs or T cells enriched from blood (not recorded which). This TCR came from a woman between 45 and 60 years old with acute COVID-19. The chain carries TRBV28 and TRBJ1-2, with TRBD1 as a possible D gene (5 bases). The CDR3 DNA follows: TGTGCCAGCAGCCCCCTGCAGGGTTTCCATGGCTACACCTTC. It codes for CASSPLQGFHGYTF.